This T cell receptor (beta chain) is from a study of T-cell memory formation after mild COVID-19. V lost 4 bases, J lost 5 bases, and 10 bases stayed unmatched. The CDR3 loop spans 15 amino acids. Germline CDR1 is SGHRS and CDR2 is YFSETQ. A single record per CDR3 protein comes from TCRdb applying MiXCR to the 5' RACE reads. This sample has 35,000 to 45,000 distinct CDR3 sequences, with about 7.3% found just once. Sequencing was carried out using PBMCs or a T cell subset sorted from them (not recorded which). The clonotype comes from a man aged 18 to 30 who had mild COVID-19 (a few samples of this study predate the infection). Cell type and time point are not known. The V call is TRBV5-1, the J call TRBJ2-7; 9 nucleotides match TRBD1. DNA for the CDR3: TGCGCCAGCAGCCAGCCGGGACAGGGAGGAAACGAGCAGTACTTC. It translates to CASSQPGQGGNEQYF.